What follows describes a single T cell receptor (beta chain). Its antigen remains unknown. The V and J ends lost 0 bases and 1 base respectively, with 8 bases between them. The V gene's germline CDR1 is SGHRS and CDR2 YFSETQ. CDR3 length: 14 residues. Sorting separated CD25+CD127- cells from the CD4+ cells of roughly five patients. Peripheral blood and lesional scalp punch biopsies came from alopecia areata patients. These data originate in a study of CD8+ T cells in alopecia areata. Findings of the study overall: It was less clear whether patients shared TCRs than it was in mice, possibly because of HLA.

In each case, RNA was isolated and then reverse transcribed into cDNA as the sequencing template. Assay: immunoSEQ multiplex PCR; the TCRdb copy retains only in-frame clones and omits some. The sample records around 35,000 clones, 45% to 55% being singletons. The sequence was obtained from a human donor with alopecia areata. The rearrangement joins TRBV5-1 to TRBJ2-7; possibly TRBD1 for D (5 bases). The sample consisted of CD4+ Tregs sorted from blood. Here the CDR3 DNA reads TGCGCCAGCAGCTTGGCGACAGTATCCTACGAGCAGTACTTC. It codes for CASSLATVSYEQYF.